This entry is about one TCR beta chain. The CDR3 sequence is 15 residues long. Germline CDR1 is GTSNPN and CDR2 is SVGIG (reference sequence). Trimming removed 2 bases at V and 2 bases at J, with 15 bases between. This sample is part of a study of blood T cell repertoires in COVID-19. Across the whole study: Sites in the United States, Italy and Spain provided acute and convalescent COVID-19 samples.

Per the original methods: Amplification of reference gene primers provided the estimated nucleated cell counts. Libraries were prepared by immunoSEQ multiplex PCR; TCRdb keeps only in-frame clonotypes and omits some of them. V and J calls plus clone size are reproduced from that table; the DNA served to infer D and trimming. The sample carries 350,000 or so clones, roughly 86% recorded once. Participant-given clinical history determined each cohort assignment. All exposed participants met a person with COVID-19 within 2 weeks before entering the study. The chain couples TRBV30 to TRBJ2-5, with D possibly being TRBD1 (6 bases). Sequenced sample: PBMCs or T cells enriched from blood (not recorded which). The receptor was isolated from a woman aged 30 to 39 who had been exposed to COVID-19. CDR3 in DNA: TGTGCCTGGAGTCCAGGGGTGGTGGTGCAAGAGACCCAGTACTTC. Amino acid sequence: CAWSPGVVVQETQYF. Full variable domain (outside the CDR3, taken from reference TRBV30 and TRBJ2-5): SQTIHQWPATLVQPVGSPLSLECTVEGTSNPNLYWYRQAAGRGLQLLFYSVGIGQISSEVPQNLSASRPQDRQFILSSKKLLLSDSGFYLCAWSPGVVVQETQYFGPGTRLLVL.